This T cell receptor beta chain comes out of a study of prognosis after radiotherapy for stage I lung cancer. Whole-study context: Stage I non-small cell lung cancer cases were enrolled from April 2018 through early 2019. Distant metastases after radiotherapy occurred in a handful of patients at a median of roughly 7 months; more than 12 showed no significant progression.

This clonotype was seen more than once but under ten times. Its cognate antigen is unknown. This CDR3 is built from 16 residues. Germline CDR1 and CDR2: SGHKS and YYEKEE (reference sequence). After removal of 0 bases from V and 5 bases from J, the junction contained 9 bases not matched to a gene. Study-wide points: The study found that unique TCR clone counts fell after stereotactic body radiation therapy, median about 10,000 versus 6,900. Tumor specificity of expanded TCR clones went undetermined.

Starting from genomic DNA, TCR beta CDR3 was amplified through two-round multiplex PCR. Round-one PCR had primers specific to each TRBV and TRBJ gene. TCRdb reprocessed the multiplex PCR reads via MiXCR and lists one record per CDR3 protein. Of 20,000 or so distinct CDR3 sequences listed, roughly 43% are singletons. The source of this sequence is a donor of 50 years or more with non-small cell lung cancer. The V gene is TRBV5-5, the J gene TRBJ2-3; 7 positions agree with TRBD1. The source material was PBMCs, sampled before or after stereotactic body radiation therapy (not recorded which). In nucleotides, the CDR3 is TGTGCCAGCAGCTTGGGGACAGGAGCCTTTTTAGATACGCAGTATTTT. This gives the protein CASSLGTGAFLDTQYF.